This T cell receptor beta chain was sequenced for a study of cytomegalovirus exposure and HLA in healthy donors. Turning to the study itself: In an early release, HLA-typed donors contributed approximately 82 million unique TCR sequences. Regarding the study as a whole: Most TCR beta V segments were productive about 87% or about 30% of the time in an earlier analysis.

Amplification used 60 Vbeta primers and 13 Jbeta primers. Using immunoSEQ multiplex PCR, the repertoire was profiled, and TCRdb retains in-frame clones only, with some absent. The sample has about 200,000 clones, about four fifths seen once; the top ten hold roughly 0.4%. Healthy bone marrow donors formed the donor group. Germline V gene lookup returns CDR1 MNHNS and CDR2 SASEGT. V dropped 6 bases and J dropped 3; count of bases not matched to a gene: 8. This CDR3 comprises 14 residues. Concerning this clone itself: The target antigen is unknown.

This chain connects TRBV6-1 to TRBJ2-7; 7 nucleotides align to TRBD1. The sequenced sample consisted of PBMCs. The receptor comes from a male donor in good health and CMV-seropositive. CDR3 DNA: TGTGCCAGCAGAAGGGGCAGGGGGTTCTACGAGCAGTACTTC. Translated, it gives CASRRGRGFYEQYF.